These T cell receptor beta chains were read from a single sample in a study of OX40 agonist ivuxolimab in advanced cancers. This table comes from immunoSEQ multiplex PCR, and its TCRdb copy is limited to in-frame clones, with some not included. Of 75,000 to 100,000 clones listed, around 80% are singletons. The sample consisted of CD4+ or CD8+ T cells sorted from blood, taken in a trial of the OX40 agonist ivuxolimab. Source of these receptors: an adult with an advanced solid tumor such as melanoma, head and neck, liver or kidney cancer. Both conserved end residues are part of each CDR3. The order of the fields is J gene, clone size, D gene, V gene, CDR3 protein, CDR3 DNA. D genes are given only for firm matches. Clone size is not always given. Where it is, it says once, few, many or a class for expanded clones.

TRBJ1-1 NA NA TRBV15 CATSRALEAGIEAFF TGTGCCACCAGCAGAGCCCTGGAGGCGGGAATTGAAGCTTTCTTT
TRBJ1-1 NA NA TRBV19 CASSPAQGRHTEAFF TGTGCCAGTAGTCCCGCACAGGGAAGGCACACTGAAGCTTTCTTT
TRBJ2-3 NA NA TRBV15 CATSPMSGVDTQYF TGTGCCACCAGCCCAATGTCTGGGGTAGATACGCAGTATTTT
TRBJ1-5 NA NA TRBV2 CASSMTSYSNQPQHF TGTGCCAGCAGCATGACATCATATAGCAATCAGCCCCAGCATTTT
TRBJ1-4 NA TRBD1 TRBV27 CASSQTGGGEKLFF TGTGCCAGCAGTCAAACAGGGGGTGGTGAAAAACTGTTTTTT
TRBJ2-5 NA NA TRBV6-4 CASSSREQYF TGTGCCAGCAGTAGTAGGGAGCAGTACTTC
TRBJ2-1 NA NA TRBV19 CASSIGFLDNEQFF TGTGCCAGTAGTATCGGTTTTTTAGACAATGAGCAGTTCTTC
TRBJ1-2 few TRBD1 TRBV7-9 CASSLETGGEGYTF TGTGCCAGCAGCCTAGAGACAGGGGGCGAAGGCTACACCTTC
TRBJ1-2 many TRBD1 TRBV9 CASSVAGGRGNGYTF TGTGCCAGCAGCGTAGCTGGAGGCAGGGGGAATGGCTACACCTTC
TRBJ1-3 NA NA TRBV15 CATSPPPGNTIYF TGTGCCACCAGTCCTCCTCCGGGAAACACCATATATTTT
TRBJ1-1 NA TRBD1 TRBV25-1 CASSEWGQNEAFF TGTGCCAGCAGTGAATGGGGACAGAATGAAGCTTTCTTT
TRBJ2-3 once NA TRBV7-9 CASSPTGLSTDTQYF TGTGCCAGCAGCCCGACAGGCCTTAGCACAGATACGCAGTATTTT
TRBJ2-7 medium-sized NA TRBV7-9 CASSLAGLDEQYF TGTGCCAGCAGCTTAGCAGGACTCGACGAGCAGTACTTC
TRBJ2-2 NA NA TRBV14 CASSRDGLTGELFF TGTGCCAGCAGCCGGGACGGCTTGACCGGGGAGCTGTTTTTT
TRBJ2-3 NA TRBD2 TRBV27 CASSSLVLTSGSTDTQYF TGTGCCAGCAGTTCTCTGGTCCTGACTAGCGGGAGTACAGATACGCAGTATTTT
TRBJ1-2 NA NA TRBV14 CASRPAGSHYGYTF TGTGCCAGCAGGCCGGCGGGGAGCCACTATGGCTACACCTTC
TRBJ1-1 NA NA TRBV10-2 CASSVGQGEAFF TGCGCCAGCAGTGTAGGGCAGGGTGAAGCTTTCTTT
TRBJ2-1 once NA TRBV6-1 CASSDFIVPFF TGTGCCAGCAGTGATTTTATAGTCCCGTTCTTC
TRBJ1-1 NA NA TRBV7-8 CASSLVGLHPENTEAFF TGTGCCAGCAGCTTAGTCGGCCTACACCCAGAGAACACTGAAGCTTTCTTT
TRBJ2-7 NA TRBD1 TRBV5-1 CASSPGTGGDKQYF TGCGCCAGCAGCCCCGGGACAGGGGGCGACAAGCAGTACTTC
TRBJ2-3 NA NA TRBV27 CASSSPTTGGRTDTQYF TGTGCCAGCAGTTCCCCCACCACGGGGGGCCGCACAGATACGCAGTATTTT
TRBJ1-3 many NA TRBV30 CAWKGSGNTIYF TGTGCCTGGAAGGGATCTGGAAACACCATATATTTT
TRBJ2-1 NA TRBD1 TRBV19 CASSTQGVPYNEQFF TGTGCCAGTAGTACCCAGGGGGTCCCCTACAATGAGCAGTTCTTC
TRBJ1-5 NA TRBD1 TRBV15 CATSSDDLQGNQPQHF TGTGCCACCAGCAGCGACGATTTACAGGGGAACCAGCCCCAGCATTTT
TRBJ1-2 NA NA TRBV7-9 CASSPTRPQGTGGYTF TGTGCCAGCAGCCCTACACGCCCGCAGGGGACCGGTGGCTACACCTTC
TRBJ1-5 NA NA TRBV6-1 CASSESPTGNQPQHF TGTGCCAGCAGTGAATCCCCGACAGGCAATCAGCCCCAGCATTTT
TRBJ2-1 NA TRBD2 TRBV18 CASSPSGTSGTNEQFF TGTGCCAGCTCACCCTCCGGGACTAGCGGGACGAATGAGCAGTTCTTC
TRBJ2-3 NA NA TRBV4-1 CASREGTDTQYF TGCGCCAGCAGGGAGGGTACAGATACGCAGTATTTT
TRBJ1-4 NA NA TRBV30 CAWGMAEKLFF TGTGCCTGGGGAATGGCTGAAAAACTGTTTTTT
TRBJ1-1 once NA TRBV5-1 CASTGLRVTEAFF TGCGCCAGCACGGGACTTCGGGTCACTGAAGCTTTCTTT
TRBJ1-5 NA NA TRBV5-1 CASSLVGNSNQPQHF TGCGCCAGCAGCTTGGTTGGGAATAGCAATCAGCCCCAGCATTTT
TRBJ2-1 NA NA TRBV18 CASSPARDEQFF TGTGCCAGCTCACCCGCTCGCGATGAGCAGTTCTTC
TRBJ2-2 NA NA TRBV11-3 CASSLDPGRGGTGELFF TGTGCCAGCAGCTTAGATCCAGGGCGGGGAGGAACCGGGGAGCTGTTTTTT
TRBJ2-1 NA TRBD2 TRBV9 CASSVGGTRRSSYNEQFF TGTGCCAGCAGCGTAGGGGGGACTAGACGTAGCTCCTACAATGAGCAGTTCTTC
TRBJ2-3 NA NA TRBV7-6 CASSFDNTAHTQYF TGTGCCAGCAGCTTCGACAACACGGCCCATACGCAGTATTTT
TRBJ1-2 NA NA TRBV30 CAWSVGSTGYTF TGTGCCTGGAGTGTAGGCTCTACTGGCTACACCTTC
TRBJ2-7 NA TRBD2 TRBV5-1 CASSYVAGGGHEQYF TGCGCCAGCAGCTACGTAGCGGGAGGGGGGCACGAGCAGTACTTC
TRBJ2-7 few TRBD1 TRBV10-1 CASSGGGQGYYEQYF TGCGCCAGCAGTGGAGGGGGACAGGGCTACTACGAGCAGTACTTC
TRBJ1-1 NA NA TRBV6-1 CASSPDGRRAEAFF TGTGCCAGCAGTCCCGACGGACGCCGGGCTGAAGCTTTCTTT
TRBJ2-7 NA TRBD1 TRBV5-1 CASSPEVGGNEQYF TGCGCCAGCAGCCCGGAGGTAGGGGGCAACGAGCAGTACTTC